These 19 T cell receptor beta chains originate from one sample sequenced in a study. A single record per CDR3 protein comes from TCRdb applying MiXCR to the 5' RACE reads. The profile shows about 10,000 distinct CDR3 sequences, 14% of them singletons. Tregs were sorted as CD4+CD25+CD127-/low cells. Sequencing used Tregs sorted from blood. Receptors were obtained from a female donor with breast cancer.

This clonotype was recorded a few times. This may be a read error: a much more frequent sequence differs by one nucleotide. The V gene is TRBV6-1, the J gene TRBJ2-6; tentative D call: TRBD2 (5 bases). The CDR3 has 15 residues. Germline CDR1 and CDR2: MNHNS and SASEGT. Trimming took off 4 bases at V and 4 bases at J, with 11 bases between the two ends. CDR3 sequence reads: CASSGGSEGANVLTF. The DNA for the CDR3 is TGTGCCAGCAGTGGAGGGAGTGAAGGGGCCAACGTCCTGACTTTC.

This clonotype is classed as medium-sized (0.01 to 0.1%). This rearrangement joins TRBV7-2 to TRBJ1-5, with a possible D match to TRBD1 (6 bases). The CDR3 loop spans 13 amino acids. Germline assignment: CDR1 SGHTA and CDR2 FQGNSA. The ends were cut back, 2 bases at V and 7 bases at J, with 9 bases in the middle. The CDR3 DNA reads TGTGCCAGCAGCTTACGGGGGGGCCAGCCCCAGCATTTT. It codes for CASSLRGGQPQHF.

By sample share, this clonotype is medium-sized. The J gene is TRBJ2-1, the V gene TRBV9; 9 nucleotides line up with TRBD2. The CDR3 has 15 residues. CDR1 and CDR2 from the germline V gene are SGDLS and YYNGEE. Losses at the gene ends were 0 bases for V and 8 bases for J; bases not matched to a gene: 6. CDR3 sequence (DNA): TGTGCCAGCAGCGTAGGGACTAGCGTACGGCATGAGCAGTTCTTC. It encodes CASSVGTSVRHEQFF.

At least ten counts were recorded for this clonotype. CDR3 protein: CASRKVSGANVLTF. CDR3 DNA: TGTGCCAGCAGAAAGGTCTCTGGGGCCAACGTCCTGACTTTC. The V call is TRBV19, the J call TRBJ2-6; D unclear. The CDR3 sequence is 14 residues long. Germline V gene data show CDR1 as LNHDA and CDR2 as SQIVND (reference sequence). The V end was cut by 9 bases, the J end by 0 bases, with 9 bases between.

Remarks on this clonotype: Since a much larger clone is just one base distant, this may be a read error. The rearrangement uses TRBV7-2 and TRBJ2-2, with D maybe TRBD2 (5 bases). This CDR3 spans 13 amino acids. The germline CDR1 and CDR2 sequences are SGHTA and FQGNSA. The CDR3 is CASRPNYAGELSF. The CDR3 DNA reads TGTGCCAGCAGACCTAACTACGCCGGGGAGCTGTCTTTT. Together with reference TRBV7-2 and TRBJ2-2, the CDR3 gives the full variable domain: GAGVSQSPSNKVTEKGKDVELRCDPISGHTALYWYRQSLGQGLEFLIYFQGNSAPDKSGLPSDRFSAERTGGSVSTLTIQRTQQEDSAVYLCASRPNYAGELSFGEGSRLTVL.

Comments on this clonotype: A much larger clone lies one base from this, so it may be a read error. The CDR3 sequence: CASSQGYGRAAEQYF. The CDR3 DNA reads TGCGCCAGCAGCCAAGGTTACGGGAGGGCCGCCGAGCAGTACTTC. The chain combines TRBV4-1 with TRBJ2-7; 8 nucleotides align to TRBD2. The germline V gene encodes CDR1 MGHRA and CDR2 YSYEKL. This CDR3 spans 15 amino acids. V gave up 1 base and J gave up 6 bases; unmatched junction bases: 8.

Note on this clonotype: Being one base from a much bigger clone, this may be a read error. The chain links TRBV7-3 to TRBJ1-1, with D hard to call. Germline assignment: CDR1 SGHTA and CDR2 FQGTGA. This CDR3 comprises 13 residues. The DNA of the CDR3 is TGTGCCAGCACCTTAACGGCGGGGACTGAAGCTTTCTTT. Amino acid sequence: CASTLTAGTEAFF.

This clonotype occurred a few times. The V and J genes are TRBV30 and TRBJ2-3; D may be TRBD1 (7 bases). Germline lookup yields CDR1 GTSNPN and CDR2 SVGIG (reference sequence). V shed 8 bases and J shed 3 bases, with 15 bases lying between them. The CDR3 has 13 residues. This chain's CDR3 is CARGVRGTDTQYF. CDR3 nucleotides: TGTGCCAGGGGGGTCAGGGGGACAGATACGCAGTATTTT.

By sample fraction, this clonotype is medium-sized (0.01 to 0.1%). The V call is TRBV5-1, the J call TRBJ1-2; possibly TRBD1 for D (5 bases). The germline CDR1 and CDR2 sequences are SGHRS and YFSETQ. This CDR3 has 15 amino acids. V was trimmed by 5 bases and J by 8 bases, leaving 22 bases between them. The CDR3 loop is CASSREGMGLSGYTF. The CDR3 coding sequence is TGCGCCAGCAGTCGGGAGGGGATGGGGCTTAGCGGCTACACCTTC.

By sample share, this clonotype is medium-sized. The V gene is TRBV6-6, the J gene TRBJ1-1, with D unresolved. The germline V gene has CDR1 MNHNY and CDR2 SVGAGI (reference sequence). Trimming removed 8 bases at V and 1 base at J, with 5 bases between. This CDR3 region has 11 residues. CDR3 amino acids: CASGRNTEAFF. CDR3 coding DNA: TGTGCCAGCGGAAGGAACACTGAAGCTTTCTTT.

In the case of this clonotype: A read error may be the cause here, since a much bigger clone is one base away. The rearrangement links TRBV4-3 to TRBJ1-5; the D is unclear. The CDR3 runs 15 residues. Trimming cost V 0 bases and J 5 bases, with 11 bases left between them. Per germline, CDR1 LGHNA and CDR2 YSLEER. The CDR3 reads CASSQDATIYQPQHF. The CDR3 DNA reads as TGCGCCAGCAGCCAAGATGCAACCATTTATCAGCCCCAGCATTTT.

This sequence joins TRBV29-1 and TRBJ2-7; 8 bases map to TRBD1. The CDR3 runs to 13 residues. J lost 4 bases, V lost 4 bases, and 6 bases had no gene match. CDR1 SQVTM and CDR2 ANQGSEA come from the germline V gene. CDR3 sequence (DNA): TGCAGCGTTGCGGGACAGGCTACTTACGAGCAGTACTTC. Translating it yields CSVAGQATYEQYF.

This clonotype has just a few counts. The chain uses TRBV7-2 and TRBJ1-1; no reliable D call. Trimming pared 5 bases from V and 1 base from J, leaving 17 bases between. CDR1 is SGHTA, CDR2 FQGNSA, per germline. The CDR3 is made up of 16 amino acids. The CDR3 sequence is CASSPGPAFRNTEAFF. The CDR3 DNA reads TGTGCCAGCAGCCCAGGACCGGCCTTTCGGAACACTGAAGCTTTCTTT. Looking up the rest from reference TRBV7-2 and TRBJ1-1 gives the full variable domain: GAGVSQSPSNKVTEKGKDVELRCDPISGHTALYWYRQSLGQGLEFLIYFQGNSAPDKSGLPSDRFSAERTGGSVSTLTIQRTQQEDSAVYLCASSPGPAFRNTEAFFGQGTRLTVV.

There are a few counts of this clonotype. V and J are TRBV3-1 and TRBJ2-7; D remains unclear. Germline loops: CDR1 LGHDT, CDR2 YNNKEL (reference sequence). V dropped 3 bases and J dropped 6 bases, with 6 bases sitting between them. The CDR3 is 11 amino acids. CDR3 protein: CASSQSVEQYF. CDR3 sequence (DNA): TGTGCCAGCAGCCAGAGTGTCGAGCAGTACTTC.

As concerns this clonotype: A much larger clone differs from this one at a single base, so this may be a read error. The rearrangement links TRBV20-1 to TRBJ1-6; weak D call: TRBD1 (6 bases). V was pared by 4 bases and J by 9 bases, with 22 bases between. The CDR3 sequence is 16 residues long. From germline, CDR1 is DFQATT and CDR2 SNEGSKA (reference sequence). The CDR3 DNA reads as TGCAGTGCTACCGGCTCGGGGGGGGCGAGAACTTCACCCCTCCACTTT. This gives the protein CSATGSGGARTSPLHF.

This clonotype was found a few times. A read error may be the cause here, since a much bigger clone is one base away. The V and J genes are TRBV7-2 and TRBJ2-1; D not certain. Germline V lookup: CDR1 SGHTA, CDR2 FQGNSA. The CDR3 contains 15 residues. The CDR3 loop is CASRAAVTSYNEQSF. The DNA for the CDR3 is TGTGCCAGCAGGGCGGCTGTTACCTCCTACAATGAGCAGTCCTTC.

This clonotype rates as medium-sized. The chain couples TRBV7-2 to TRBJ1-1; the D gene is possibly TRBD1 (6 bases). The V end was cut by 2 bases, the J end by 5 bases, with 9 bases between. This CDR3 has 13 residues. CDR1 is SGHTA, CDR2 FQGNSA, per germline. The CDR3: CASSLKGGTEAFF. CDR3 bases: TGTGCCAGCAGCTTAAAGGGGGGGACTGAAGCTTTCTTT. The full variable domain, its missing parts supplied by reference TRBV7-2 and TRBJ1-1, is GAGVSQSPSNKVTEKGKDVELRCDPISGHTALYWYRQSLGQGLEFLIYFQGNSAPDKSGLPSDRFSAERTGGSVSTLTIQRTQQEDSAVYLCASSLKGGTEAFFGQGTRLTVV.

This clonotype is medium-sized within its sample. The CDR3, as DNA: TGTGCCACCAGTGATACCGGCGGGGGGCCCAATCAGCCCCAGCATTTT. This gives the protein CATSDTGGGPNQPQHF. The genes are TRBV24-1 and TRBJ1-5; TRBD1 is a possible D gene (6 bases). CDR3 length equals 16 residues. Per the germline V gene, CDR1 is KGHDR and CDR2 is SFDVKD. The V end lost 3 bases, the J end lost 3 bases, and 14 bases lay between the germline ends.

This clonotype was picked up a small number of times. This may be a read error, as it is one base from a much larger clone. The chain combines TRBV29-1 with TRBJ2-4, with 8 positions matching TRBD2. This CDR3 comprises 15 residues. CDR1 and CDR2 from the germline V gene are SQVTM and ANQGSEA. This CDR3 is CGVEDGGRAKNIQYF. The CDR3 DNA reads TGCGGCGTTGAAGATGGCGGGAGGGCCAAAAACATTCAGTACTTC.